This section outlines one T cell receptor (beta chain) sequence together with its context. Its matching antigen is unknown. The data are from a study of T-cell memory formation after mild COVID-19. Findings and caveats of the study: Nothing confirmed that second-wave clones peaking on day 37 were specific for SARS-CoV-2.

From the 5' RACE reads, TCRdb called clonotypes with MiXCR, one entry per CDR3 protein. The sample records a few hundred thousand distinct CDR3 sequences, under 25% being singletons. CDR1 SNHLY and CDR2 FYNNEI come from the germline V gene. This CDR3 is 14 amino acids long. The V end was cut by 8 bases, the J end by 5 bases, with 16 bases between. The chain uses TRBV2 and TRBJ1-5, with D maybe TRBD1 (5 bases). Sample: PBMCs or a T cell subset sorted from them (not recorded which). The clonotype comes from an adult woman who had mild COVID-19 (a few samples of this study predate the infection). Cell type and time point are not known. Here the CDR3 reads CASLDGGTDQPQHF. CDR3 coding DNA: TGTGCCAGCCTTGACGGGGGGACGGATCAGCCCCAGCATTTT.